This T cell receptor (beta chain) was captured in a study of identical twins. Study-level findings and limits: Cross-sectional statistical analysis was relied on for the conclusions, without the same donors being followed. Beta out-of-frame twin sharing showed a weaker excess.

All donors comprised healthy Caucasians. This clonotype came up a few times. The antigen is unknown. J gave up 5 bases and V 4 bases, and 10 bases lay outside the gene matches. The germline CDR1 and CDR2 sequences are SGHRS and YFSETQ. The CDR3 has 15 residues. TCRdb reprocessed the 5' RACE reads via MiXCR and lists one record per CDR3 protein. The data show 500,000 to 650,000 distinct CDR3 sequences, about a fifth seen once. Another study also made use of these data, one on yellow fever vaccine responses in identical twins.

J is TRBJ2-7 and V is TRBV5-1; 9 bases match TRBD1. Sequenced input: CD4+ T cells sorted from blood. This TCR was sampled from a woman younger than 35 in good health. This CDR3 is CASSRDGQGLNEQYF. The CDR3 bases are TGCGCCAGCAGCAGGGACGGACAGGGGCTCAACGAGCAGTACTTC.